Each of the 2 T cell receptor beta chains below was sequenced from the same sample in a study of response to subunit inactivated influenza vaccine. MiXCR was run by TCRdb on the RT-PCR reads, yielding one entry per CDR3 protein. The sample carries about half a million distinct CDR3 sequences, 10% to 11% recorded once. The sequences come from PBMCs from blood, collected 40 to 50 days after vaccination. These receptors were obtained from a man in his fifties who received an inactivated influenza vaccine.

This clonotype occurred a few times. The V gene is TRBV9, the J gene TRBJ2-1; 16 positions agree with TRBD2. Germline CDR1 reads SGDLS; CDR2 reads YYNGEE. The CDR3 consists of 16 residues. Trimming removed 3 bases from V and 8 bases from J; junction bases left unmatched: 5. The CDR3 is CASSAGTSGGAYEQFF. The CDR3, as DNA: TGTGCCAGCAGCGCCGGGACTAGCGGGGGGGCATATGAGCAGTTCTTC. The entire variable domain, with the rest obtained from reference TRBV9 and TRBJ2-1, is as follows: DSGVTQTPKHLITATGQRVTLRCSPRSGDLSVYWYQQSLDQGLQFLIQYYNGEERAKGNILERFSAQQFPDLHSELNLSSLELGDSALYFCASSAGTSGGAYEQFFGPGTRLTVL.

V usage is TRBV12-3 or TRBV12-4 and J usage is TRBJ2-7; D tentatively fits TRBD1 or TRBD2 (5 bases each). Trimming took 5 bases from V and 1 from J, leaving 15 bases between them. The CDR3 spans 15 residues. CDR3 amino acids: CASSQPRDGSYEQYF. Written as DNA, the CDR3 is TGTGCCAGCAGTCAACCTCGGGACGGATCCTACGAGCAGTACTTC.